This TCR beta chain was obtained from a study of shared clonotypes between healthy human individuals. Repertoires were generated with immunoSEQ multiplex PCR, while TCRdb's copy carries only in-frame clones and drops some. The table lists about 490,000 clones, around 73% of them singletons, with 9.5% to 15% in the top ten. CDR1 and CDR2 from the germline V gene are SGDLS and YYNGEE. Between the trimmed V and J ends, which lost 0 bases and 2 bases, there was a span of 9 bases. The CDR3 covers 15 residues. The chain carries TRBV9 and TRBJ2-1, with a tentative D call TRBD2 (5 bases). The specimen was PBMCs. The clonotype was recovered from a woman aged 40 to 55 in good health. Some clones in this sample may be carry-over from other donors' samples. The CDR3 region is CASSVVLAPYNEQFF. As DNA, the CDR3 is TGTGCCAGCAGCGTAGTTCTAGCCCCCTACAATGAGCAGTTCTTC.